A selection of T cell receptor beta chains follows, all from one sample in a study of blood T cell repertoires in COVID-19. TCRdb's copy holds only in-frame clones and misses some; the assay was immunoSEQ multiplex PCR. The sample lists roughly 72,000 clones; 82% were seen once. The specimen sequenced was peripheral blood. The receptor set was obtained from an elderly woman with acute or convalescent COVID-19. CDR3s include the opening cysteine and the closing phenylalanine or tryptophan. Each record gives: CDR3 DNA, CDR3 protein, D gene, clone size, J gene, V gene. A D gene is named only where the DNA matches it firmly. Size tells how often a clone was seen (once, few, many) or the class of an expanded clone, and some rows leave it out.

CDR3 DNA: TGTGCCAGTAGTATAGGGGCTGCGGGGGCTGGCGAGCAGTACTTC; CDR3 protein: CASSIGAAGAGEQYF; D gene: NA; clone size: NA; J gene: TRBJ2-7; V gene: TRBV19
CDR3 DNA: TGTGCCAGCAGCGTGTACCGGACACAAAACACCGGGGAGCTGTTTTTT; CDR3 protein: CASSVYRTQNTGELFF; D gene: NA; clone size: once; J gene: TRBJ2-2; V gene: TRBV9
CDR3 DNA: TGTGCCAGTAGTCTTCGGACTAGCGGGACACTCCCATACGAGCAGTACTTC; CDR3 protein: CASSLRTSGTLPYEQYF; D gene: TRBD2; clone size: NA; J gene: TRBJ2-7; V gene: TRBV19
CDR3 DNA: TGTGCCAGCAGCTTCCGGACAGCCTACTACGAGCAGTACTTC; CDR3 protein: CASSFRTAYYEQYF; D gene: NA; clone size: NA; J gene: TRBJ2-7; V gene: TRBV7-2
CDR3 DNA: TGTGCCAGCAGCTTGGGACTAGCTGGGCTAAATGAGCAGTTCTTC; CDR3 protein: CASSLGLAGLNEQFF; D gene: TRBD2; clone size: NA; J gene: TRBJ2-1; V gene: TRBV7-3
CDR3 DNA: TGTGCCAGTAGTATAACTAGCGGGTCCCACGAGCAGTACTTC; CDR3 protein: CASSITSGSHEQYF; D gene: TRBD2; clone size: NA; J gene: TRBJ2-7; V gene: TRBV19
CDR3 DNA: TGTGCCAGCAGCCAGACTAGTATCCACGAGCAGTACTTC; CDR3 protein: CASSQTSIHEQYF; D gene: NA; clone size: few; J gene: TRBJ2-7; V gene: TRBV7-7
CDR3 DNA: TGTGCCAGCAGCCTGGGACTAGCGGAGTACTTC; CDR3 protein: CASSLGLAEYF; D gene: TRBD2; clone size: NA; J gene: TRBJ2-5; V gene: TRBV7-2
CDR3 DNA: TGTGCCAGCGGCCCGAGACTAGCGGGAATGGAGACCCAGTACTTC; CDR3 protein: CASGPRLAGMETQYF; D gene: TRBD2; clone size: NA; J gene: TRBJ2-5; V gene: TRBV27
CDR3 DNA: TGTGCCATCAGTGAGTCGCGGCTAGCGGGAGGGCAAGAGACCCAGTACTTC; CDR3 protein: CAISESRLAGGQETQYF; D gene: TRBD2; clone size: NA; J gene: TRBJ2-5; V gene: TRBV10-3
CDR3 DNA: TGCGCCAGCCGGACTAGCGGGAGCTACGAGCAGTACTTC; CDR3 protein: CASRTSGSYEQYF; D gene: TRBD2; clone size: NA; J gene: TRBJ2-7; V gene: TRBV5-1
CDR3 DNA: TGTGCCAGCAGCTTAGGGACTAGCGGGTGGGGGACCAATGAGCAGTTCTTC; CDR3 protein: CASSLGTSGWGTNEQFF; D gene: TRBD2; clone size: NA; J gene: TRBJ2-1; V gene: TRBV11-2
CDR3 DNA: TGTGCCAGCAGCTTAGGAGACGGGGGAAGCACAGATACGCAGTATTTT; CDR3 protein: CASSLGDGGSTDTQYF; D gene: NA; clone size: NA; J gene: TRBJ2-3; V gene: TRBV11-1
CDR3 DNA: TGTGCCAGCTGTAGCGGCGGGACAGCCAAAAACATTCAGTACTTC; CDR3 protein: CASCSGGTAKNIQYF; D gene: NA; clone size: NA; J gene: TRBJ2-4; V gene: TRBV6-5
CDR3 DNA: TGTGCCAGCAGCTGGACAGGGGACAGGTCGGGGTATGGCTACACCTTC; CDR3 protein: CASSWTGDRSGYGYTF; D gene: TRBD1; clone size: NA; J gene: TRBJ1-2; V gene: TRBV6-2/TRBV6-3
CDR3 DNA: TGTGCCAGCAGCTTGCTCTACCGTAGGCAGTACTTC; CDR3 protein: CASSLLYRRQYF; D gene: NA; clone size: once; J gene: TRBJ2-7; V gene: TRBV5-5
CDR3 DNA: TGCAGCGTCAGGGCTACCCTCTCTGGAAACACCATATATTTT; CDR3 protein: CSVRATLSGNTIYF; D gene: NA; clone size: NA; J gene: TRBJ1-3; V gene: TRBV29-1
CDR3 DNA: TGTGCCACCAGCAGAGATGCAGGGGGCGAGGAGACCCAGTACTTC; CDR3 protein: CATSRDAGGEETQYF; D gene: TRBD1; clone size: NA; J gene: TRBJ2-5; V gene: TRBV15
CDR3 DNA: TGTGCCAGCAGCCAAGAGTGGTTGGGCGGCTACACCTTC; CDR3 protein: CASSQEWLGGYTF; D gene: NA; clone size: NA; J gene: TRBJ1-2; V gene: TRBV3-1/TRBV3-2
CDR3 DNA: TGTGCCAGCAGTAAAGCGGCGGATGGGCGCGAAAAACTGTTTTTT; CDR3 protein: CASSKAADGREKLFF; D gene: NA; clone size: NA; J gene: TRBJ1-4; V gene: TRBV6-4
CDR3 DNA: TGCGCCAGCAGCCCAACTTTATCGGGCGAGCAGTACTTC; CDR3 protein: CASSPTLSGEQYF; D gene: NA; clone size: few; J gene: TRBJ2-7; V gene: TRBV5-1
CDR3 DNA: TGTGCCAGCAGCCAAGAGACAGGGCTACCCTACGAGCAGTACTTC; CDR3 protein: CASSQETGLPYEQYF; D gene: TRBD1; clone size: NA; J gene: TRBJ2-7; V gene: TRBV3-1/TRBV3-2
CDR3 DNA: TGTGCCAGCAGTGAAGATGTCAACACAGATACGCAGTATTTT; CDR3 protein: CASSEDVNTDTQYF; D gene: NA; clone size: NA; J gene: TRBJ2-3; V gene: TRBV2
CDR3 DNA: TGCGCCAGCAGCTTGGAAGGGGCGCGCGCAGATACGCAGTATTTT; CDR3 protein: CASSLEGARADTQYF; D gene: NA; clone size: NA; J gene: TRBJ2-3; V gene: TRBV5-1
CDR3 DNA: TGTGCCAGCAGTTTCGACAGCTACTACGAGCAGTACTTC; CDR3 protein: CASSFDSYYEQYF; D gene: NA; clone size: NA; J gene: TRBJ2-7; V gene: TRBV12-3/TRBV12-4
CDR3 DNA: TGTGCCACCAGCAGAGCCGGGACTAGCGGGAGACGCAATGAGCAGTTCTTC; CDR3 protein: CATSRAGTSGRRNEQFF; D gene: TRBD2; clone size: NA; J gene: TRBJ2-1; V gene: TRBV15
CDR3 DNA: TGTGCCAGTAGTATTTTGGGACAGGTTAGGGGGGAGACCCAGTACTTC; CDR3 protein: CASSILGQVRGETQYF; D gene: TRBD1; clone size: NA; J gene: TRBJ2-5; V gene: TRBV19
CDR3 DNA: TGTGCCTGGAGTGTGGGGGGAGGGGAGACCCAGTACTTC; CDR3 protein: CAWSVGGGETQYF; D gene: TRBD2; clone size: NA; J gene: TRBJ2-5; V gene: TRBV30
CDR3 DNA: TGTGCCACCTCGAGACAGGGTGTTAATGAAAAACTGTTTTTT; CDR3 protein: CATSRQGVNEKLFF; D gene: TRBD1; clone size: NA; J gene: TRBJ1-4; V gene: TRBV6-5
CDR3 DNA: TGTGCCAGCAGTTTTGCCCTCGGACAGGGGTGGGCTGAAGCTTTCTTT; CDR3 protein: CASSFALGQGWAEAFF; D gene: TRBD1; clone size: NA; J gene: TRBJ1-1; V gene: TRBV27
CDR3 DNA: TGTGCCAGCAGCTGGGCAGATTACAATGAGCAGTTCTTC; CDR3 protein: CASSWADYNEQFF; D gene: NA; clone size: NA; J gene: TRBJ2-1; V gene: TRBV7-8
CDR3 DNA: TGTGCCAGCAGCCTTATGGGGCGGGAGAATGAGCAGTTCTTC; CDR3 protein: CASSLMGRENEQFF; D gene: TRBD2; clone size: few; J gene: TRBJ2-1; V gene: TRBV11-2
CDR3 DNA: TGTGCCAGCAGTTTCAGGGGACTAGGGGGTGGGACTGAGCAGTTCTTC; CDR3 protein: CASSFRGLGGGTEQFF; D gene: TRBD2; clone size: once; J gene: TRBJ2-1; V gene: TRBV27
CDR3 DNA: TGTGCCACCAGTGACCCCTTCGGGACTAGCGGGCGTCAAGAGACCCAGTACTTC; CDR3 protein: CATSDPFGTSGRQETQYF; D gene: TRBD2; clone size: NA; J gene: TRBJ2-5; V gene: TRBV24-1
CDR3 DNA: TGCGCCAGCAGCCAAGTGGGGGGACAGGGGTACACCTTC; CDR3 protein: CASSQVGGQGYTF; D gene: TRBD1; clone size: NA; J gene: TRBJ1-2; V gene: TRBV4-1
CDR3 DNA: TGTGCCAGTAGCCCTCGGGGACAGGGGAGAGAGACCCAGTACTTC; CDR3 protein: CASSPRGQGRETQYF; D gene: TRBD1; clone size: NA; J gene: TRBJ2-5; V gene: TRBV19
CDR3 DNA: TGTGCCAGCAGCGCGACAGGAACTGCGGCCTACGAGCAGTACTTC; CDR3 protein: CASSATGTAAYEQYF; D gene: NA; clone size: NA; J gene: TRBJ2-7; V gene: TRBV9
CDR3 DNA: TGTGCCAGCAGCTTACTAGCGGGGCAAGAGACCCAGTACTTC; CDR3 protein: CASSLLAGQETQYF; D gene: TRBD2; clone size: NA; J gene: TRBJ2-5; V gene: TRBV7-2
CDR3 DNA: TGTGCCAGCAGTTATGGGACAGGGAGCAATCAGCCCCAGCATTTT; CDR3 protein: CASSYGTGSNQPQHF; D gene: TRBD1; clone size: NA; J gene: TRBJ1-5; V gene: TRBV27
CDR3 DNA: TGTGCCAGCAACTGGGGCAGCTCCTACGAGCAGTACTTC; CDR3 protein: CASNWGSSYEQYF; D gene: NA; clone size: once; J gene: TRBJ2-7; V gene: TRBV5-5
CDR3 DNA: TGTGCCAGCGGGAGGGACGCCGGCTACGAGCAGTACTTC; CDR3 protein: CASGRDAGYEQYF; D gene: TRBD2; clone size: NA; J gene: TRBJ2-7; V gene: TRBV25-1
CDR3 DNA: TGTGCCAGTAGTGCCCGACAGGGCTACGAGCAGTACTTC; CDR3 protein: CASSARQGYEQYF; D gene: TRBD1; clone size: NA; J gene: TRBJ2-7; V gene: TRBV19
CDR3 DNA: TGTGCCAGCAGTTACTCCAGGGCCTCTTCTGGAAACACCATATATTTT; CDR3 protein: CASSYSRASSGNTIYF; D gene: NA; clone size: few; J gene: TRBJ1-3; V gene: TRBV6-5
CDR3 DNA: TGTGCCAGCAGCCCGCAGGGGGCATATAATTCACCCCTCCACTTT; CDR3 protein: CASSPQGAYNSPLHF; D gene: TRBD1; clone size: NA; J gene: TRBJ1-6; V gene: TRBV6-5
CDR3 DNA: TGTGCCAGCAGTTCTAGCGGTAGTGGGCCTGGCACTGAAGCTTTCTTT; CDR3 protein: CASSSSGSGPGTEAFF; D gene: NA; clone size: NA; J gene: TRBJ1-1; V gene: TRBV6-2/TRBV6-3
CDR3 DNA: TGTGCCAGTAGTCCCCGGGGGGACCCTTGGGCCAACGTCCTGACTTTC; CDR3 protein: CASSPRGDPWANVLTF; D gene: TRBD2; clone size: NA; J gene: TRBJ2-6; V gene: TRBV19
CDR3 DNA: TGTGCCAGCAGTTTGCCCCCGGGGGGCGGTCGGACAGATACGCAGTATTTT; CDR3 protein: CASSLPPGGGRTDTQYF; D gene: NA; clone size: NA; J gene: TRBJ2-3; V gene: TRBV27
CDR3 DNA: TGTGCCAGCAGTCGAGGGACTAGCGGGATCCAAGAGACCCAGTACTTC; CDR3 protein: CASSRGTSGIQETQYF; D gene: TRBD2; clone size: NA; J gene: TRBJ2-5; V gene: TRBV5-4
CDR3 DNA: TGTGCCAGCAGCAGTCTAGCGAATGAGCAGTTCTTC; CDR3 protein: CASSSLANEQFF; D gene: NA; clone size: NA; J gene: TRBJ2-1; V gene: TRBV5-4
CDR3 DNA: TGTGCCAGTAGTGGCAATCGACGGGGGAGCGACTATGGCTACACCTTC; CDR3 protein: CASSGNRRGSDYGYTF; D gene: NA; clone size: NA; J gene: TRBJ1-2; V gene: TRBV19
CDR3 DNA: TGTGCCAGCAGCCCGGGGACAGGGGGCGCAGATACGCAGTATTTT; CDR3 protein: CASSPGTGGADTQYF; D gene: TRBD1; clone size: NA; J gene: TRBJ2-3; V gene: TRBV27
CDR3 DNA: TGTGCCAGCAGCGGTGCAGCGGGAGGGAAGGAGACCCAGTACTTC; CDR3 protein: CASSGAAGGKETQYF; D gene: TRBD2; clone size: once; J gene: TRBJ2-5; V gene: TRBV7-8
CDR3 DNA: TGTGCCTCGGCCTACAGGGTTTCAGATACGCAGTATTTT; CDR3 protein: CASAYRVSDTQYF; D gene: NA; clone size: NA; J gene: TRBJ2-3; V gene: TRBV2